This is a list of T cell receptor beta chains from one sample in a study of T cells in Graves' hyperthyroidism and ophthalmopathy. One entry per CDR3 protein results from TCRdb running MiXCR on the multiplex PCR reads. The sample shows more than 500,000 distinct CDR3 sequences, around 15% of them seen only once. Sequencing was done on a sample of blood. The receptors derive from a woman aged 25 to 39 with Graves' hyperthyroidism. The CDR3 runs from the conserved cysteine through the conserved F or W. Each record gives: D gene, V gene, J gene, clone size, CDR3 protein, CDR3 DNA. The D gene is left open where the match is weak. Clone sizes are given selectively: once, few, many, or a class where the clone is expanded.

d_call: -; v_call: TRBV15; j_call: TRBJ2-7; clone_size: few; cdr3_aa: CATSRDRFEGYEQYF; cdr3_nt: TGTGCCACCAGCAGAGATCGGTTTGAGGGATACGAGCAGTACTTC
d_call: -; v_call: TRBV28; j_call: TRBJ2-2; clone_size: many; cdr3_aa: CASLLGGHGELFF; cdr3_nt: TGTGCCAGCCTCTTGGGGGGTCACGGGGAGCTGTTTTTT
d_call: TRBD1; v_call: TRBV29-1; j_call: TRBJ1-2; clone_size: -; cdr3_aa: CSVFRSGQGAFGYTF; cdr3_nt: TGCAGCGTTTTCCGTTCCGGACAGGGGGCTTTTGGCTACACCTTC
d_call: -; v_call: TRBV5-1; j_call: TRBJ2-7; clone_size: -; cdr3_aa: CASSLREQRREQYF; cdr3_nt: TGTGCCAGCAGCTTAAGGGAGCAAAGGAGGGAGCAGTACTTC
d_call: -; v_call: TRBV10-3; j_call: TRBJ1-3; clone_size: few; cdr3_aa: CAIRPPWRNTIYF; cdr3_nt: TGTGCCATCCGGCCCCCGTGGAGGAACACCATATATTTT
d_call: -; v_call: TRBV7-8; j_call: TRBJ1-1; clone_size: -; cdr3_aa: CASSLDKNTGAFF; cdr3_nt: TGTGCCAGCAGCTTAGATAAGAACACTGGAGCTTTCTTT
d_call: -; v_call: TRBV12-3/TRBV12-4; j_call: TRBJ2-2; clone_size: many; cdr3_aa: CASSLGQIFTGELFF; cdr3_nt: TGTGCCAGCAGTTTGGGGCAGATATTCACCGGGGAGCTGTTTTTT
d_call: -; v_call: TRBV5-1; j_call: TRBJ1-5; clone_size: few; cdr3_aa: CASSLAPQAYSNQPQHF; cdr3_nt: TGCGCCAGCAGCCTCGCCCCACAGGCCTATAGCAATCAGCCCCAGCATTTT
d_call: -; v_call: TRBV20-1; j_call: TRBJ2-3; clone_size: -; cdr3_aa: CSARAGGWGDTQYF; cdr3_nt: TGCAGTGCTAGGGCCGGGGGCTGGGGGGATACGCAGTATTTT
d_call: -; v_call: TRBV2; j_call: TRBJ2-5; clone_size: -; cdr3_aa: CASSEQGVYETQYF; cdr3_nt: TGTGCCAGCAGTGAACAGGGCGTCTATGAGACCCAGTACTTC
d_call: -; v_call: TRBV28; j_call: TRBJ1-2; clone_size: many; cdr3_aa: CASSLSTRSYGDTF; cdr3_nt: TGTGCCAGCAGTTTATCAACCCGTTCTTACGGCGACACCTTC
d_call: TRBD1; v_call: TRBV5-1; j_call: TRBJ2-1; clone_size: many; cdr3_aa: CASSLAGQGEYEQFF; cdr3_nt: TGCGCCAGCAGCTTGGCAGGACAGGGGGAGTATGAGCAGTTCTTC
d_call: -; v_call: TRBV5-1; j_call: TRBJ2-5; clone_size: -; cdr3_aa: CASSYGTNQETQYF; cdr3_nt: TGCGCCAGCAGCTACGGGACCAACCAAGAGACCCAGTACTTC
d_call: -; v_call: TRBV3-1; j_call: TRBJ2-2; clone_size: -; cdr3_aa: CASKGGGRPNTGELFF; cdr3_nt: TGTGCCAGCAAAGGAGGGGGGAGGCCGAACACCGGGGAGCTGTTTTTT